The 9 T cell receptor beta chains below come from one sample, sequenced in a study of shared clonotypes between healthy human individuals. As defined, naive CD8 cells were CD45RO-negative and positively selected for CCR7, with terminally differentiated effector memory CD45RA+ cells excluded. Only in-frame clones appear in the TCRdb table, and some are missing; sequencing was by immunoSEQ multiplex PCR. The profile shows approximately 2,200,000 clones, roughly 91% of them singletons. The sample consisted of naive CD8+ T cells from PBMCs. The receptors come from a man between 18 and 29 years old in good health. Some clones in this sample may be carry-over from other donors' samples.

The rearrangement joins TRBV28 to TRBJ1-5; TRBD1 matches 10 bases. Germline V lookup: CDR1 MDHEN, CDR2 SYDVKM. V was clipped by 6 bases and J by 8 bases; unmatched bases: 7. The CDR3 sequence is 14 residues long. DNA for the CDR3: TGTGCCAGCAGCGGGGGACAGGGGTCGGAGCCCCAGCATTTT. It specifies CASSGGQGSEPQHF.

The V and J genes are TRBV13 and TRBJ2-2; D is perhaps TRBD1 (6 bases). V gave up 3 bases and J gave up 4 bases, with 12 bases separating them. Germline V gene lookup returns CDR1 PRHDT and CDR2 FYEKMQ (reference sequence). The length of the CDR3 is 15 residues. This chain's CDR3 is CASSLGQGSTGELFF. In DNA form, the CDR3 reads TGTGCCAGCAGCTTGGGGCAGGGGAGCACCGGGGAGCTGTTTTTT.

This clone was seen once. The chain joins TRBV9 to TRBJ1-2; D is perhaps TRBD1 (6 bases). Germline V CDR1 and CDR2: SGDLS, YYNGEE. The CDR3 sequence is 13 residues long. The V end was cut by 3 bases, the J end by 7 bases, with 13 bases between. In nucleotides, the CDR3 is TGTGCCAGCAGCGAGGGGGATTATAGTGGCTACACCTTC. This sequence encodes CASSEGDYSGYTF.

The V and J genes are TRBV11-2 and TRBJ2-7; D perhaps matches TRBD2 (7 bases). This CDR3 is 15 amino acids long. The V end lost 5 bases, the J end lost 5 bases, and 19 bases lay between the germline ends. The germline V gene encodes CDR1 SGHAT and CDR2 FQNNGV. The CDR3 region has the DNA TGTGCCAGCAGCAGGGGGGGAAGGGCTCAGGACGAGCAGTACTTC. Protein sequence: CASSRGGRAQDEQYF. The variable domain in full, completed from reference TRBV11-2 and TRBJ2-7, reads EAGVAQSPRYKIIEKRQSVAFWCNPISGHATLYWYQQILGQGPKLLIQFQNNGVVDDSQLPKDRFSAERLKGVDSTLKIQPAKLEDSAVYLCASSRGGRAQDEQYFGPGTRLTVT.

The V call is TRBV28, the J call TRBJ1-1; no clear D gene. The germline gives CDR1 MDHEN, CDR2 SYDVKM. V was pared by 5 bases and J by 0 bases, with 7 bases between. The CDR3 runs to 13 residues. The chain's CDR3 is CASSPNMNTEAFF. The DNA of the CDR3 is TGTGCCAGCAGTCCGAACATGAACACTGAAGCTTTCTTT.

The chain has TRBV27 and TRBJ1-1; 8 bases match TRBD1. V shed 5 bases, J shed 3 bases, and the junction held 11 bases outside the gene matches. Germline CDR1 MNHEY, CDR2 SMNVEV (reference sequence). The CDR3 runs 16 residues. In DNA form, the CDR3 reads TGTGCCAGCAGTATGACAGGGGTACTTTCATACACTGAAGCTTTCTTT. This gives the protein CASSMTGVLSYTEAFF.

The J gene is TRBJ2-7, the V gene TRBV15, with unresolved D. The V gene lost 3 bases and the J gene lost 2 bases, with 11 bases spanning the gap. CDR3 length: 14 amino acids. Per germline, CDR1 LNHNV and CDR2 YYDKDF (reference sequence). Here the CDR3 reads CATSSSGSAYEQYF. CDR3 nucleotide sequence: TGTGCCACCAGCAGCTCGGGCAGCGCCTACGAGCAGTACTTC.

About this clone itself: The same CDR3 is also encoded by other DNA sequences in this sample. The chain combines TRBV9 with TRBJ2-7; TRBD1 or TRBD2 may be the D gene (5 bases each). V was shortened by 5 bases and J by 0 bases, with 15 bases between the two germline ends. The CDR3 is 15 amino acids. Germline loops: CDR1 SGDLS, CDR2 YYNGEE. The CDR3 nucleotides are TGTGCCAGCAGTCCTGGGACGGGGAGCTCCTACGAGCAGTACTTC. Translating it yields CASSPGTGSSYEQYF.

The chain combines TRBV28 with TRBJ1-4; 8 nucleotides match TRBD1. The trim removed 2 bases at V and 7 bases at J, leaving 12 bases unmatched. The germline V gene encodes CDR1 MDHEN and CDR2 SYDVKM. The CDR3 sequence is 17 residues long. The CDR3, as DNA: TGTGCCAGCAGTTTAACACTGGAAGGACAGGGTAGTGAAAAACTGTTTTTT. This sequence encodes CASSLTLEGQGSEKLFF.